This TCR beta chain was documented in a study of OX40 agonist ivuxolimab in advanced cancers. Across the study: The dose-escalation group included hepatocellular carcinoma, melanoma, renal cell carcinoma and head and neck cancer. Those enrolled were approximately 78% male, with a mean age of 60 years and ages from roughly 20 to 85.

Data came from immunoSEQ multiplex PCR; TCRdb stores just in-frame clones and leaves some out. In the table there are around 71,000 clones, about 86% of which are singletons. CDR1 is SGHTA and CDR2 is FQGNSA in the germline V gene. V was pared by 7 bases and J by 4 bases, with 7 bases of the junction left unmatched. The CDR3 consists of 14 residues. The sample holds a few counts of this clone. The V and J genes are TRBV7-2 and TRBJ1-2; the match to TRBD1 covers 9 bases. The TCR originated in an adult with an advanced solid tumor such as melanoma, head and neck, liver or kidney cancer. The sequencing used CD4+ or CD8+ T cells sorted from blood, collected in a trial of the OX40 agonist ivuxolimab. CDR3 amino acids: CASTPGQGIYGYTF. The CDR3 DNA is TGTGCCAGCACTCCGGGACAGGGCATCTATGGCTACACCTTC.